The rows below give T cell receptor beta chains drawn from one sample of a study of vaccination and CD4 T cells after COVID-19. Their cognate antigens are unknown. TCRdb reprocessed the PCR reads via MiXCR and lists one record per CDR3 protein. The sample holds about 13,000 distinct CDR3 sequences, around 50% seen once. Material: CD4+ T cells from blood, cultured in vitro. Every receptor here comes from a human donor who had recovered from COVID-19. Both conserved end residues are part of each CDR3.

V,CDR3
TRBV7-2,CASSFPGRSGNTIYF
TRBV19,CASSRMNTEAFF
TRBV7-8,CASSLGDRMNTEAFF
TRBV6-1,CASSDSGTGDWRSKNIQYF
TRBV2,CASRKDRGGGYGYTF
TRBV5-7,CASSLASVGQGYQPQHF
TRBV5-1,CASSFDSPDYGYTF
TRBV2,CASRAYNEQFF
TRBV6-2/TRBV6-3,CASSPRGSSYNSPLHF
TRBV5-1,CASSSLPTGGPSYEQYF
TRBV30,CAWSVRSGGDTQYF
TRBV5-4,CASSPLGSSYEQYF
TRBV19,CASSMNPRRGYTF
TRBV5-4,CASSTPRDGLYEQYF
TRBV6-5,CASSYSRGATDTQYF
TRBV24-1,CATSDLRRSRGTILYGYTF
TRBV6-1,CASSRGGGDTQYF